The TCR beta chain described here comes from a study of identifying expanded T cells in peripheral blood. No infections or other immune events were documented during collection. In the case of this clone: The antigen is not known.

Profiled with immunoSEQ multiplex PCR; TCRdb holds only in-frame clones, not every one. The sample consists of around 100,000 clones, about 87% of them appearing once. Study results and limitations: Differentially abundant clones: about 1.2 between replicates, about 15 at roughly 2 weeks, 18 to 20 at four.

CDR1 SNHLY and CDR2 FYNNEI come from the germline V gene. The CDR3 runs to 15 residues. With V trimmed by 5 bases and J by 5 bases, 9 bases remained unmatched. The sequence was collected from a person aged 18 to 75 in good health. The J gene is TRBJ2-5, the V gene TRBV2; 9 bases are a match to TRBD2. Sequenced material: blood. The CDR3 sequence: CASSITGTSYETQYF. DNA of the CDR3: TGTGCCAGCAGTATCACCGGGACTAGCTATGAGACCCAGTACTTC.